The present T cell receptor (beta chain) was sequenced within a study of Tregs in tolerant kidney transplant recipients. Recipients received nonmyeloablative bone marrow transplants from related graft donors, with transient mixed chimerism. The CDR3 length is 15 residues. Trimming cost V 3 bases and J 6 bases; bases outside gene matches: 7. CDR1 is SGHRS, CDR2 YFSETQ, per germline. Study-wide findings and caveats: The most relevant donor-specific Treg TCRbeta repertoire apparently came from expansion with activated donor B cells. The small number of patients limits these findings pending further validation.

Data came from immunoSEQ multiplex PCR; TCRdb stores just in-frame clones and leaves some out. Its table lists 15,000 or so clones. Worth noting for this clone: Its specificity is unknown. The sequence runs out 3 residues before the end of the CDR3; the remainder is reconstructed from the germline J gene.

The V call is TRBV5-1, the J call TRBJ1-5, with 9 bases aligning to TRBD1. The receptor was derived from a human patient who received a combined kidney and bone marrow transplant. The T cells may come from the graft donor. Sequencing used CD4+ T cells from blood (PBMCs), obtained 12 months after the transplant. The CDR3 region is CASSSGQGSGQPQHF. The covered CDR3 bases are TGCGCCAGCAGCTCAGGACAGGGGAGCGGTCAGCCC.